The source of this T cell receptor beta chain is a study of T cells in localized non-small cell lung cancer (dated by TCRdb to 2020 to 2022). Turning to the overall study: T cell repertoires of 200 to 250 early-stage NSCLC patients were analyzed, with tumors being compared against uninvolved tumor-adjacent lungs. The cohort consisted of 236 treatment-naive NSCLC patients whose localized lung tumors had been resected. A mean age of approximately 66 years was recorded for the NSCLC patients, of whom 129 were male and 100 to 110 were female.

Results the study describes overall, beyond this receptor: Higher blood T cell density associated with longer overall survival, while higher adjacent-lung clonality associated with shorter survival. Uninvolved tumor-adjacent lung showed the highest T cell clonality, higher than tumor, which suggests more focused antigenic responses in the adjacent lung. A median of roughly 60 of the top 100 tumor clones were detected in paired uninvolved adjacent lung, and 28 of these tumor clones were also found among the top 100 clones of the paired uninvolved adjacent lung. Because multi-region tumor sequencing was not performed, intratumor heterogeneity could not be ruled out. Because the study design was exploratory, TCR variables were selected using unadjusted p-values without false-discovery rate correction.

TCR beta CDR3 regions were sequenced from DNA using the immunoSEQ Assay. Under the source paper's analysis protocol: To compute T cell density, TCR beta template counts were normalized to usable DNA, which was estimated by amplifying housekeeping genes. The preseqR package was used to estimate richness by extrapolating to 400,000 templates for PBMC samples and to 120,000 templates for tissue samples. Clonality was defined by subtracting Pielou's evenness from one. Tissue-enriched TCRs were identified through differential abundance testing performed on productive amino-acid clonotypes, with a minimum total count of 5 and an alpha of 0.1. The Jaccard Index and the Morisita Overlap Index were used to measure repertoire overlap between compartments. TCR beta CDR3s were clustered by GLIPH together with public tetramer-defined viral CDR3s, and at least three viral sequences plus V-gene enrichment were required for viral motifs. TCRdb retrieved this table from immuneACCESS and kept in-frame rearrangements only. Not all clones are present; in checked studies, unresolved V genes account for under half, and no reason is known for the remainder. The V and J calls and the clone size are those of that table, but D and trimming were determined from the DNA. Here the sample has roughly 24,000 clones; roughly 80% occur a single time. The ten largest make up roughly 9% of the sample.

At diagnosis, peripheral blood, uninvolved tumor-adjacent lung and tumor were collected and were preserved as a mix of fresh-frozen and FFPE material. For TCR repertoire profiling, blood samples were analyzed as peripheral blood mononuclear cells. Turning to this clone: No cognate antigen has been identified for it. Per-base quality was not reported, and no clone a single base away is much larger than it.

The source was peripheral blood, collected before any cancer treatment. This TCR came from a man aged 40 to 70 with stage III squamous cell lung carcinoma.

The CDR3 reads as follows: CASSPGVNTEAFF. In nucleotide form, the sequence is TGTGCCAGCTCACCAGGGGTCAACACTGAAGCTTTCTTT. The chain is encoded by TRBV18 joined to TRBJ1-1, with no confident D gene call. The CDR3, cysteine through phenylalanine, is 13 amino acids long. Just the 39-base CDR3 DNA is kept, in frame starting at base 1. CDR1 and CDR2 are drawn from the germline V gene: KGHSH, LQKENI. The V and J ends are trimmed by 2 bases and 2 bases, leaving 6 bases between them.